One and the same sample provided the 25 T cell receptor beta chains below, sequenced in a study of blood T cell repertoires in COVID-19. Some clones are missing from TCRdb's copy, which holds only in-frame ones; the method was immunoSEQ multiplex PCR. The table has fewer than 90,000 clones, 76% seen once. Sequenced: peripheral blood. These receptor sequences come from a man aged 60 to 75 with COVID-19, enrolled during active disease.

V usage is TRBV2 and J usage is TRBJ2-5, with D unresolved. Trimming took 7 bases from V and 2 from J, leaving 8 bases between them. This CDR3 comprises 12 residues. Germline CDR1 reads SNHLY; CDR2 reads FYNNEI. For the CDR3, the DNA is TGTGCCAGCACTACGAGACAAGAGACCCAGTACTTC. The encoded protein is CASTTRQETQYF. Combining the CDR3 with reference TRBV2 and TRBJ2-5 gives the whole variable domain EPEVTQTPSHQVTQMGQEVILRCVPISNHLYFYWYRQILGQKVEFLVSFYNNEISEKSEIFDDQFSVERPDGSNFTLKIRSTKLEDSAMYFCASTTRQETQYFGPGTRLLVL.

The V gene is TRBV5-1, the J gene TRBJ2-1, with D maybe TRBD1 (5 bases). Germline CDR1 is SGHRS and CDR2 is YFSETQ. V was clipped by 0 bases and J by 2 bases, with 9 bases between them. The CDR3 covers 15 residues. The CDR3 spells CASSLEQAAYNEQFF. The CDR3 region has the DNA TGCGCCAGCAGCTTGGAACAGGCCGCCTACAATGAGCAGTTCTTC.

V usage is TRBV5-1 and J usage is TRBJ1-1; perhaps TRBD1 as D (5 bases). This CDR3 has 15 amino acids. V lost 0 bases to trimming and J lost 5 bases, with 14 bases between them. Germline loops: CDR1 SGHRS, CDR2 YFSETQ. This CDR3 is CASSLAGDVGTEAFF. For the CDR3, the DNA is TGCGCCAGCAGCTTGGCGGGGGATGTGGGAACTGAAGCTTTCTTT.

The V gene is TRBV29-1, the J gene TRBJ1-2; 10 bases align to TRBD1. This CDR3 is built from 13 residues. Trimming cost V 6 bases and J 4 bases; bases outside gene matches: 5. Germline V CDR1 and CDR2: SQVTM, ANQGSEA. The CDR3 loop is CSVRTGGVYGYTF. As DNA, the CDR3 is TGCAGCGTCCGGACAGGGGGAGTCTATGGCTACACCTTC. The variable domain in full, with the rest retrieved from reference TRBV29-1 and TRBJ1-2, is SAVISQKPSRDICQRGTSLTIQCQVDSQVTMMFWYRQQPGQSLTLIATANQGSEATYESGFVIDKFPISRPNLTFSTLTVSNMSPEDSSIYLCSVRTGGVYGYTFGSGTRLTVV.

The chain joins TRBV6-6 to TRBJ1-1; D possibly corresponds to TRBD1 (6 bases). Trimming removed 6 bases from V and 6 bases from J, with 17 bases in between. CDR1 and CDR2 (germline): MNHNY, SVGAGI (reference sequence). This CDR3 has 14 residues. Here the CDR3 reads CASRPQGSRAEAFF. The CDR3, as DNA: TGTGCCAGCAGGCCTCAGGGGAGTCGGGCTGAAGCTTTCTTT.

The chain employs TRBV15 and TRBJ1-1; 7 bases match TRBD1. With 5 bases clipped from V and 0 bases from J, the junction kept 3 bases outside the gene matches. The CDR3 consists of 14 residues. Germline V lookup: CDR1 LNHNV, CDR2 YYDKDF (reference sequence). The CDR3: CATSAGTVNTEAFF. For the CDR3, the DNA is TGTGCCACCAGCGCCGGGACAGTGAACACTGAAGCTTTCTTT.

The chain links TRBV6-2 or TRBV6-3 to TRBJ2-3; 9 bases align to TRBD2. This CDR3 region has 19 residues. CDR1 is MNHEY, CDR2 SVGEGT, per germline. With 4 bases clipped from V and 5 bases from J, the junction kept 19 bases outside the gene matches. The CDR3 sequence is CASSSPLSGSQVVRDTQYF. The CDR3, as DNA: TGTGCCAGCAGTTCTCCCCTTAGCGGGAGCCAAGTTGTTAGAGATACGCAGTATTTT.

V gene TRBV20-1 combines with J gene TRBJ2-5; D unclear. CDR1 DFQATT and CDR2 SNEGSKA come from the germline V gene (reference sequence). V shed 3 bases and J shed 1 base, with 3 bases lying between them. This CDR3 has 11 amino acids. Written as DNA, the CDR3 is TGCAGTGCTAGCGGCCAAGAGACCCAGTACTTC. Protein: CSASGQETQYF.

V and J are TRBV28 and TRBJ1-2; TRBD1 agrees at 7 bases. The junction had 11 bases not matched to a gene; V was cut back by 4 bases and J by 0 bases. The CDR3 has 17 residues. From germline, CDR1 is MDHEN and CDR2 SYDVKM. The CDR3 coding sequence is TGTGCCAGCAGTTCTCCCAGGGGGTTCGGGTCTAACTATGGCTACACCTTC. Translation gives CASSSPRGFGSNYGYTF.

Ten or more counts support this clone. The rearrangement joins TRBV6-1 to TRBJ2-3; 8 bases are a match to TRBD2. V dropped 1 base and J dropped 4; count of bases not matched to a gene: 7. The CDR3 loop spans 16 amino acids. Germline CDR1 reads MNHNS; CDR2 reads SASEGT. CDR3 loop: CASSEGIAGWADTQYF. CDR3 nucleotides: TGTGCCAGCAGTGAAGGGATAGCGGGATGGGCAGATACGCAGTATTTT.

This rearrangement joins TRBV19 to TRBJ1-5, with D maybe TRBD1 (6 bases). The CDR3 is 15 residues long. Trimming stripped 4 bases from V and 6 bases from J, with 16 bases between. Germline-derived CDR1 and CDR2 are LNHDA and SQIVND (reference sequence). CDR3 residues: CASSTPSGGLQPQHF. CDR3 nucleotide sequence: TGTGCCAGTAGTACGCCAAGCGGGGGGCTTCAGCCCCAGCATTTT.

The genes are TRBV6-6 and TRBJ2-3, with 9 bases that match TRBD2. Per the germline V gene, CDR1 is MNHNY and CDR2 is SVGAGI (reference sequence). The J segment lost 5 bases and the V segment lost 0 bases, leaving 3 bases of the junction unmatched. The CDR3 contains 15 residues. The CDR3 bases are TGTGCCAGCAGTTACTCTGGGACTAGCCAAGATACGCAGTATTTT. Its protein is CASSYSGTSQDTQYF.

The CDR3 nucleotides read TGTGCCAGGTCTCTTAGTGCCTCCACCGGGGAGCTGTTTTTT. Protein: CARSLSASTGELFF. The V gene is TRBV14, the J gene TRBJ2-2; no clear D gene. Trimming took 9 bases from V and 4 from J, leaving 15 bases between them. Germline CDR1 SGHDN, CDR2 FVKESK. The CDR3 loop spans 14 amino acids.

The V and J genes are TRBV7-2 and TRBJ2-3, with a tentative D call TRBD2 (5 bases). V was shortened by 2 bases and J by 3 bases, with 12 bases between the two germline ends. CDR1 SGHTA and CDR2 FQGNSA come from the germline V gene. The CDR3 loop spans 15 amino acids. CDR3 nucleotides: TGTGCCAGCAGCTTAAGAATAACGGGAACAGATACGCAGTATTTT. It is translated as CASSLRITGTDTQYF.

The rearrangement links TRBV5-1 to TRBJ2-1, with 7 bases that match TRBD1. This CDR3 spans 15 amino acids. Germline lookup yields CDR1 SGHRS and CDR2 YFSETQ. V lost 7 bases and J lost 0; bases outside the gene matches: 7. This CDR3 reads CASHYPGGSYNEQFF. The CDR3, as DNA: TGCGCCAGCCATTATCCAGGGGGCTCCTACAATGAGCAGTTCTTC.

This rearrangement joins TRBV12-3 or TRBV12-4 to TRBJ2-1; possibly TRBD1 for D (6 bases). Trimming removed 6 bases from V and 9 bases from J, with 15 bases in between. This CDR3 has 13 residues. CDR3 in amino acids: CASRRGTSGEQFF. The CDR3 DNA follows: TGTGCCAGCAGGCGTGGGACAAGTGGTGAGCAGTTCTTC.

The gene calls are TRBV18 and TRBJ2-2; 7 bases map to TRBD1. V dropped 7 bases and J dropped 5; count of bases not matched to a gene: 7. The CDR3 is 14 residues long. Germline assignment: CDR1 KGHSH and CDR2 LQKENI. The CDR3 coding sequence is TGTGCCAGCTATGAAGGGGGCGTAACCGGGGAGCTGTTTTTT. Translation: CASYEGGVTGELFF. Variable domain in full (rest from reference TRBV18 and TRBJ2-2): NAGVMQNPRHLVRRRGQEARLRCSPMKGHSHVYWYRQLPEEGLKFMVYLQKENIIDESGMPKERFSAEFPKEGPSILRIQQVVRGDSAAYFCASYEGGVTGELFFGEGSRLTVL.

This clone was picked up one time. In DNA form, the CDR3 reads TGTGCCAGCAGCCAAGATCAGGGGACAGGGGGCAATCAGCCCCAGCATTTT. Its protein is CASSQDQGTGGNQPQHF. This sequence joins TRBV3-1 (or the pseudogene TRBV3-2) and TRBJ1-5, with TRBD1 matching over 10 bases. Trimming at V came to 0 bases and at J to 2 bases, leaving 4 bases not matched to a gene. Germline loops: CDR1 LGHDT, CDR2 YNNKEL (reference sequence). The length of the CDR3 is 17 residues.

This chain links TRBV4-1 with TRBJ2-1; D perhaps matches TRBD2 (6 bases). The V and J ends lost 1 base and 5 bases respectively, with 18 bases between them. Germline CDR1 MGHRA, CDR2 YSYEKL. This CDR3 contains 17 residues. This chain's CDR3 is CASSQVGRGARDNEQFF. CDR3 nucleotides: TGCGCCAGCAGCCAAGTAGGCCGCGGGGCGAGAGACAATGAGCAGTTCTTC.

The table lists this clone with a few counts. CDR3 nucleotides: TGTGCCAGCAGCTTCGGTGGGTGGGCTTCACCCCTCCACTTT. This gives the protein CASSFGGWASPLHF. The chain combines TRBV6-5 with TRBJ1-6; D is ambiguous. Germline CDR1 and CDR2: MNHEY and SVGAGI. This CDR3 comprises 14 residues. V dropped 6 bases and J dropped 9 bases, with 15 bases sitting between them.

The gene calls are TRBV28 and TRBJ1-2; no clear D gene. With 6 bases removed from V and 0 bases from J, the gap between germline ends came to 11 bases. CDR1 and CDR2 from the germline V gene are MDHEN and SYDVKM. This CDR3 contains 14 residues. The CDR3 DNA sequence: TGTGCCAGCAGCGCCGGGTCCTCTAACTATGGCTACACCTTC. This translates into CASSAGSSNYGYTF.

The genes are TRBV11-3 and TRBJ2-3; tentatively, D is TRBD1 (5 bases). Germline V gene lookup returns CDR1 SGHNT and CDR2 YENEEA. CDR3 size: 18 residues. V was shortened by 1 base and J by 3 bases, with 20 bases between the two germline ends. CDR3 DNA: TGTGCCAGCAGCTTAGCCTACCCCCCCAGGGTGGGGACAGATACGCAGTATTTT. Translated, it gives CASSLAYPPRVGTDTQYF.

V is TRBV20-1 and J is TRBJ2-1; no reliable D call. Trimming cost V 6 bases and J 8 bases, with 11 bases left between them. Germline lookup yields CDR1 DFQATT and CDR2 SNEGSKA (reference sequence). CDR3 size: 11 residues. The CDR3 DNA sequence: TGCAGTGCCATTAGGAGAGATGAGCAGTTCTTC. This translates into CSAIRRDEQFF.

This chain uses TRBV6-2 or TRBV6-3 with TRBJ2-5; a possible D gene is TRBD2 (5 bases). Germline lookup yields CDR1 MNHEY and CDR2 SVGEGT. Trimming cost V 2 bases and J 1 base, with 8 bases left between them. The CDR3 is 14 amino acids. CDR3 sequence (DNA): TGTGCCAGCAGTTACGGACTTCCCCAAGAGACCCAGTACTTC. As protein: CASSYGLPQETQYF.

The chain has TRBV9 and TRBJ1-3; 9 positions match TRBD1. Germline CDR1 SGDLS, CDR2 YYNGEE. Trimming removed 0 bases from V and 8 bases from J; junction bases left unmatched: 3. The CDR3 spans 14 residues. CDR3 in DNA: TGTGCCAGCAGCGTAGGACAGGGGGAGGACACCATATATTTT. It codes for CASSVGQGEDTIYF.